Sequencing of this T cell receptor beta chain was carried out in a study of T cells in Graves' hyperthyroidism and ophthalmopathy. Study-level findings and limits: Also found in blood were most expanded thyroid clonotypes above 0.001.

The hyperthyroidism was newly diagnosed and had lasted under 2 months; the patients were aged 18 to 65. The CDR3 regions of TCR beta were amplified from RNA transcripts. HTBI primers were the set used in a first-round RT-PCR of the TCR CDR3. Via MiXCR, TCRdb re-called the multiplex PCR reads, giving one row per CDR3 protein. This sample carries fewer than 500,000 distinct CDR3 sequences, roughly 13% of them seen once, and the ten largest clones take less than 25%. The CDR3 extends over 14 amino acids. V was shortened by 6 bases and J by 2 bases, with 13 bases between the two germline ends. Germline CDR1 reads MNHNS; CDR2 reads SASEGT. This clonotype was seen many times. Its antigen is not identified.

The specimen was blood. The chain links TRBV6-1 to TRBJ1-2, with no clear D. This clonotype was sampled from a man in his thirties or forties with Graves' hyperthyroidism that later progressed to Graves' ophthalmopathy. Here the CDR3 reads CASSRSLNNYGYTF. The CDR3 coding sequence is TGTGCCAGCAGCCGCAGTTTGAACAACTATGGCTACACCTTC.